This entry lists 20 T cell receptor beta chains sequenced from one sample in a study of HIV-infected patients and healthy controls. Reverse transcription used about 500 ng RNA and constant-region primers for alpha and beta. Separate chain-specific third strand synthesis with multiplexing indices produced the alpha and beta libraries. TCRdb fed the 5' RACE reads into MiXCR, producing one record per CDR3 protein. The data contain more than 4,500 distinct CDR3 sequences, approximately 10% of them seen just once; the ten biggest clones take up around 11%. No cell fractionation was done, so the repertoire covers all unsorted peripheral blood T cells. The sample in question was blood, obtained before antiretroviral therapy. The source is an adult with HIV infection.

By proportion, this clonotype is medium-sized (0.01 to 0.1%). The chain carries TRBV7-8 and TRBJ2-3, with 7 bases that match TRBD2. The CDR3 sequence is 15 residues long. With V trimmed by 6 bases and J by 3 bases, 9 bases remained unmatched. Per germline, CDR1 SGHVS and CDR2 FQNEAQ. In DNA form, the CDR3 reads TGTGCCAGCAGAACTCGACTAGCAGCGACAGATACGCAGTATTTT. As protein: CASRTRLAATDTQYF.

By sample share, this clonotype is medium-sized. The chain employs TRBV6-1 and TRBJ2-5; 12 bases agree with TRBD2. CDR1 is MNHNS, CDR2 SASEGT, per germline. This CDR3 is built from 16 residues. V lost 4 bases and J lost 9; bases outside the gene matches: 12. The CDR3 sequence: CASSVLTSGGDGAQYF. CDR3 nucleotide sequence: TGTGCCAGCAGTGTTTTGACTAGCGGGGGAGACGGGGCCCAGTACTTC.

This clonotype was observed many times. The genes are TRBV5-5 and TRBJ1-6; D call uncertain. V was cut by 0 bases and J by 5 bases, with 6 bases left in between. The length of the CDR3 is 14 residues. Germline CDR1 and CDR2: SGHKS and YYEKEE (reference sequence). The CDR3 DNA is TGTGCCAGCAGCTTGGGACGGCATAATTCACCCCTCCACTTT. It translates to CASSLGRHNSPLHF.

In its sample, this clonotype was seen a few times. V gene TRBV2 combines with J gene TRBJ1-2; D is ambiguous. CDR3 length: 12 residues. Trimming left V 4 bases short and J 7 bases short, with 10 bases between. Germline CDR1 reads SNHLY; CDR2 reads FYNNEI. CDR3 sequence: CASSVKSSGYTF. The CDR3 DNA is TGTGCCAGCAGTGTGAAGTCCTCTGGCTACACCTTC.

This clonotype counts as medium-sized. Here the CDR3 reads CASSLGGAWNQPQHF. Here the CDR3 DNA reads TGTGCCAGCTCACTCGGGGGGGCTTGGAATCAGCCCCAGCATTTT. The rearrangement links TRBV18 to TRBJ1-5, with D maybe TRBD1 (6 bases). The CDR3 loop spans 15 amino acids. Germline CDR1 KGHSH, CDR2 LQKENI. Trimming left V 4 bases short and J 4 bases short, with 14 bases between.

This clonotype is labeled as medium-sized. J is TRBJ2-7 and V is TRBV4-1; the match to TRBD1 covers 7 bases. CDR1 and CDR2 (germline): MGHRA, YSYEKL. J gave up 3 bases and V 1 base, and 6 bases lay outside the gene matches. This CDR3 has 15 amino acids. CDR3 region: CASSQGVAGGYEQYF. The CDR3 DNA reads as TGCGCCAGCAGCCAAGGGGTAGCAGGGGGCTACGAGCAGTACTTC.

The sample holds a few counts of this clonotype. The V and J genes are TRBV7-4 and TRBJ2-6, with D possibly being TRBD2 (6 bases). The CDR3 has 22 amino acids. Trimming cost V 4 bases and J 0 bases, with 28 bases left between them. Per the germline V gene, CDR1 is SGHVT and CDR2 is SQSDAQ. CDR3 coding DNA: TGTGCCAGCAGCTCCCCTCCGGGACTGACCCCATCTCTTCACTCTGGGGCCAACGTCCTGACTTTC. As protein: CASSSPPGLTPSLHSGANVLTF.

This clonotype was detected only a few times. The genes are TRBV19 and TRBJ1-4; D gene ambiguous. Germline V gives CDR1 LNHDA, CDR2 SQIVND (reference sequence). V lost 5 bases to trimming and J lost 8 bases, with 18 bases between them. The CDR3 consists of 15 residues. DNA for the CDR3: TGTGCCAGTAGTTTGGTGTCCGCCCAAAAGGAAAAACTGTTTTTT. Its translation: CASSLVSAQKEKLFF.

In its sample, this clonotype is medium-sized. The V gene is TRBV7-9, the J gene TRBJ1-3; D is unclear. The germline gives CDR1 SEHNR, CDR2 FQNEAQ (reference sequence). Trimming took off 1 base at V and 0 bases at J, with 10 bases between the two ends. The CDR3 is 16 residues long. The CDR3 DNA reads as TGTGCCAGCAGCTTAGGGGAGACCAACTCTGGAAACACCATATATTTT. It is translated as CASSLGETNSGNTIYF.

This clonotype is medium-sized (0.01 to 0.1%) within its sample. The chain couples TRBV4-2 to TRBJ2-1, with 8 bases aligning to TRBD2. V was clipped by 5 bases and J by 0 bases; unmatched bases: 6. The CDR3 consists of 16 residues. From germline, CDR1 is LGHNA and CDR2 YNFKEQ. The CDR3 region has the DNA TGTGCCAGCAGCACCCAACTAGCGGACTCCTACAATGAGCAGTTCTTC. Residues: CASSTQLADSYNEQFF.

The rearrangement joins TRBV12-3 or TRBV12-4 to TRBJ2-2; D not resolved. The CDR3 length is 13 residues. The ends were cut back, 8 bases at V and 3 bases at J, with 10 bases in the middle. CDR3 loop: CASLRTDTGELFF. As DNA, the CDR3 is TGTGCCAGCCTTAGGACGGACACCGGGGAGCTGTTTTTT.

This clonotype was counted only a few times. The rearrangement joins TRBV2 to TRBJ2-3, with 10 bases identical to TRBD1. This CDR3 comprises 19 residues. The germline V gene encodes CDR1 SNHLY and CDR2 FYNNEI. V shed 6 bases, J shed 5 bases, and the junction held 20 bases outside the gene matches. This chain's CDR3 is CASRLTGGGGSFLQDTQYF. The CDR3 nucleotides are TGTGCCAGCAGATTGACAGGGGGCGGGGGGTCGTTTCTACAAGATACGCAGTATTTT.

The CDR3 region is CARGWGVYNEQFF. The CDR3 DNA is TGTGCCAGGGGGTGGGGGGTTTACAATGAGCAGTTCTTC. The V gene is TRBV7-2, the J gene TRBJ2-1; tentatively, D is TRBD2 (6 bases). There are 13 residues in the CDR3. V lost 9 bases, J lost 4 bases, and 13 bases lay in between. CDR1 and CDR2 (germline): SGHTA, FQGNSA.

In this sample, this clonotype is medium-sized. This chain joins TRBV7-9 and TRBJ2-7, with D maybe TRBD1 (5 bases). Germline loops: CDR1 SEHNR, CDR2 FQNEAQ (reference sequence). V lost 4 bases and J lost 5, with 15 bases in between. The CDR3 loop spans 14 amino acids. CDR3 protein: CASSSPQRGDEQYF. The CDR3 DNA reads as TGTGCCAGCAGCTCACCGCAAAGGGGTGACGAGCAGTACTTC. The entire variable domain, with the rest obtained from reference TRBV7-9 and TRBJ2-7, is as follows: DTGVSQNPRHKITKRGQNVTFRCDPISEHNRLYWYRQTLGQGPEFLTYFQNEAQLEKSRLLSDRFSAERPKGSFSTLEIQRTEQGDSAMYLCASSSPQRGDEQYFGPGTRLTVT.

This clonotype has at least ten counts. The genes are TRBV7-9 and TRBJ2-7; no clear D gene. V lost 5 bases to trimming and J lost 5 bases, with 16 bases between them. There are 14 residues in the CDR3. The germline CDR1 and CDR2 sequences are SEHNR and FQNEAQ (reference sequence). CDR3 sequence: CASSTYTVRNEQYF. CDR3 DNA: TGTGCCAGCAGCACCTACACGGTTAGGAACGAGCAGTACTTC.

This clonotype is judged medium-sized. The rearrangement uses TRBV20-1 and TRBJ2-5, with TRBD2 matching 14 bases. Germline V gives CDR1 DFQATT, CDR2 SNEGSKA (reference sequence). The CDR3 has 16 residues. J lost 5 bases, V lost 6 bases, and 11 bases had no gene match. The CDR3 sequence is CSARLAGGLYRETQYF. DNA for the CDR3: TGCAGTGCACGACTAGCGGGGGGGCTCTATCGGGAGACCCAGTACTTC.

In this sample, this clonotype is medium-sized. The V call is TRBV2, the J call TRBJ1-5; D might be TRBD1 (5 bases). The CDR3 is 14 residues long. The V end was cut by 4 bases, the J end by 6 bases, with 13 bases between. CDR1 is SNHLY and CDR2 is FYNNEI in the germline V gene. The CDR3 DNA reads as TGTGCCAGCAGTGGTCTGGGGGGTGGTCAGCCCCAGCATTTT. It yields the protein CASSGLGGGQPQHF. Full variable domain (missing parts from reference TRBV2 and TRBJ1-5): EPEVTQTPSHQVTQMGQEVILRCVPISNHLYFYWYRQILGQKVEFLVSFYNNEISEKSEIFDDQFSVERPDGSNFTLKIRSTKLEDSAMYFCASSGLGGGQPQHFGDGTRLSIL.

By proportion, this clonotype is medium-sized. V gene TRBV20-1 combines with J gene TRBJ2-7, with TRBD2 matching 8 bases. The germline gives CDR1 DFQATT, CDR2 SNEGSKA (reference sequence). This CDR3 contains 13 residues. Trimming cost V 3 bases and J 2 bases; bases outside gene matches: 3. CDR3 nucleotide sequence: TGCAGTGCTAGCCAGCGGGGGCCCTACGAGCAGTACTTC. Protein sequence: CSASQRGPYEQYF.

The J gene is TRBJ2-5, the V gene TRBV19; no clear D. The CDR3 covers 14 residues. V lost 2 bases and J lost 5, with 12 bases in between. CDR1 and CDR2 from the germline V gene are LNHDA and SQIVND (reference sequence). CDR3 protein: CASSISRIGETQYF. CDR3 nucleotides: TGTGCCAGTAGTATAAGTCGGATCGGGGAGACCCAGTACTTC.

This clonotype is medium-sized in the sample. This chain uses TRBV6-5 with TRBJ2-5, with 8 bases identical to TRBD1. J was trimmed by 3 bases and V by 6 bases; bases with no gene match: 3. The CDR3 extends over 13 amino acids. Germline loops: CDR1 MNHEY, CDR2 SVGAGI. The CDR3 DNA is TGTGCCAGCAGACAGACAGGGGAAGAGACCCAGTACTTC. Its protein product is CASRQTGEETQYF.